The clone carrying this T cell receptor (beta chain) was recorded many times. Its antigen is unidentified. The sample originates from a study of T cell repertoires in cytomegalovirus infection. On the study more broadly: Shared public TCR beta signatures pointed to both CMV infection and a matching HLA type. Notes on the study in general: There were carriers of CMV plus the relevant HLA, and cumulative public TCR beta family frequency identified them. In two of eight donors, the top clonotype was HLA-C-restricted CMV-specific.

CDR3 size: 12 residues. Germline V gene sequence: CDR1 SGHTA, CDR2 FQGNSA. Trimming removed 8 bases from V and 12 bases from J, with 17 bases in between. MiXCR, run by TCRdb on the reads, gives a single entry per CDR3 protein. The sample lists fewer than 250,000 distinct CDR3 sequences, around 12% occurring once. The chain recombines TRBV7-2 with TRBJ2-1; D might be TRBD1 or TRBD2, each matching 5 bases. This TCR derives from a human donor in good health (CMV status not recorded). Some clones in this sample may be carry-over from other donors' samples. The sample consisted of PBMCs. The CDR3 loop is CASRYIGDRQFF. DNA for the CDR3: TGTGCCAGCCGCTACATTGGGGACCGGCAGTTCTTC. The variable domain in full, completed from reference TRBV7-2 and TRBJ2-1, reads GAGVSQSPSNKVTEKGKDVELRCDPISGHTALYWYRQSLGQGLEFLIYFQGNSAPDKSGLPSDRFSAERTGGSVSTLTIQRTQQEDSAVYLCASRYIGDRQFFGPGTRLTVL.